This T cell receptor beta chain appears in the sequencing data of a study of T cell responses to AZD1222 COVID-19 vaccine. The CDR3 is 13 residues long. Germline V gene lookup returns CDR1 ENHRY and CDR2 SYGVKD. The V end lost 0 bases, the J end lost 5 bases, and 7 bases lay between the germline ends. This clone was picked up a small number of times. TCRdb keeps only in-frame clones here, not all; method: immunoSEQ multiplex PCR. This table holds some 120,000 clones, around 84% found once. The chain links TRBV10-3 to TRBJ2-5; no definite D call. The sample in question was peripheral blood, obtained 28 days after the second AZD1222 dose. The TCR comes from an adult who received the AZD1222 COVID-19 vaccine. CDR3 sequence reads: CAISESMVETQYF. DNA for the CDR3: TGTGCCATCAGTGAGTCGATGGTTGAGACCCAGTACTTC.